Below are 2 T cell receptor beta chains sequenced from a single sample in a study of beta chain features in type 1 diabetes. Sequenced material consisted of expressed TCRB transcripts (all of the isolated RNA was reverse transcribed). Assay used: immunoSEQ multiplex PCR; TCRdb lists only in-frame clones, some missing. The sample includes under 950,000 clones, 15% to 20% of them seen just once. The sample consisted of naive CD4+ T cells from blood. Receptors originate from a woman under 30 in good health.

This clone was detected only a few times. This chain connects TRBV7-2 to TRBJ2-3; 13 nucleotides match TRBD2. The ends lost 1 base at V and 5 bases at J; junction bases unmatched: 9. This CDR3 spans 18 amino acids. Germline values: CDR1 SGHTA, CDR2 FQGNSA. DNA for the CDR3: TGTGCCAGCAGCTTAGAGGTGACTAGCGGGAGGCAGGGAGATACGCAGTATTTT. Its protein product is CASSLEVTSGRQGDTQYF.

This clone appeared a single time. The chain recombines TRBV7-6 with TRBJ2-5; 8 bases map to TRBD1. CDR1 SGHVS and CDR2 FNYEAQ come from the germline V gene. The V and J ends lost 5 bases and 7 bases, in that order; junction bases with no gene match: 15. The CDR3 runs to 16 residues. The CDR3 nucleotides read TGTGCCAGCAGCCCAGCCGGGACAGGACGGCCGGGGACCCAGTACTTC. This encodes CASSPAGTGRPGTQYF. The full variable domain, with the rest looked up from reference TRBV7-6 and TRBJ2-5, is GAGVSQSPRYKVTKRGQDVALRCDPISGHVSLYWYRQALGQGPEFLTYFNYEAQQDKSGLPNDRFSAERPEGSISTLTIQRTEQRDSAMYRCASSPAGTGRPGTQYFGPGTRLLVL.